Shown below are 19 T cell receptor beta chains from a single sample sequenced in a study of CD8 T cells in ankylosing spondylitis (dated by TCRdb to the late 2010s). Library creation used 5' RACE. TCRdb records Illumina HiSeq 2500 as the sequencer. TCRdb passed the public sequencing reads through fastp at Q25 and MiXCR, retaining productive beta sequences. Identical CDR3 proteins give one entry, which carries the most common genes and DNA. This sample lists more than 150,000 distinct CDR3 sequences; 9.5% to 15% were detected once. The ten most abundant clones make up 16% of the sample. Sequencing was done on a sample of blood, either unsorted or a sorted T cell fraction (not recorded which). The receptors were sampled from a male donor with ankylosing spondylitis or in good health (not recorded which).

The chain uses TRBV2 and TRBJ2-1, with 11 bases aligning to TRBD2. Per germline, CDR1 SNHLY and CDR2 FYNNEI. The V segment lost 8 bases and the J segment 6 bases; nucleotides outside the gene matches: 6. CDR3 length: 14 residues. CDR3 amino acids: CASSGTSGSNEQFF. CDR3 sequence (DNA): TGTGCCAGCTCTGGCACTAGCGGGAGCAATGAGCAGTTCTTC. Full variable domain (outside the CDR3, taken from reference TRBV2 and TRBJ2-1): EPEVTQTPSHQVTQMGQEVILRCVPISNHLYFYWYRQILGQKVEFLVSFYNNEISEKSEIFDDQFSVERPDGSNFTLKIRSTKLEDSAMYFCASSGTSGSNEQFFGPGTRLTVL.

This clonotype was detected a few times. V and J are TRBV20-1 and TRBJ1-2, with unresolved D. The CDR3 consists of 9 residues. V was shortened by 5 bases and J by 8 bases, with 6 bases between the two germline ends. CDR1 is DFQATT, CDR2 SNEGSKA, per germline (reference sequence). This CDR3 is CSAPYGYTF. The CDR3 DNA is TGCAGTGCTCCCTACGGCTACACCTTC.

The genes are TRBV12-3 or TRBV12-4 and TRBJ2-2, with unresolved D. There are 11 residues in the CDR3. This chain's CDR3 is CASEDTGELFF. The CDR3 coding sequence is TGTGCGAGCGAGGACACCGGGGAGCTGTTTTTT.

The chain employs TRBV7-9 and TRBJ2-1; either TRBD1 or TRBD2 may supply D (5 bases each). CDR1 and CDR2 (germline): SEHNR, FQNEAQ (reference sequence). Trimming pared 2 bases from V and 3 bases from J, leaving 11 bases between. The CDR3 spans 15 residues. CDR3 region: CASSLRGADYNEQFF. CDR3 nucleotides: TGTGCCAGCAGCTTAAGAGGGGCGGACTACAATGAGCAGTTCTTC.

This clonotype was seen ten or more times. The chain couples TRBV4-1 to TRBJ1-5; D is uncertain. This CDR3 is 14 amino acids long. The V and J ends lost 1 base and 5 bases respectively, with 9 bases between them. The V gene's germline CDR1 is MGHRA and CDR2 YSYEKL. The CDR3: CASSQVSPDQPQHF. Written as DNA, the CDR3 is TGCGCCAGCAGCCAAGTTTCCCCGGATCAGCCCCAGCATTTT.

A few counts support this clonotype. The V gene is TRBV10-3, the J gene TRBJ2-7; TRBD2 aligns across 10 bases. The CDR3 loop spans 16 amino acids. From germline, CDR1 is ENHRY and CDR2 SYGVKD. J lost 2 bases, V lost 2 bases, and 6 bases had no gene match. The CDR3 is CAISEVLAGAPYEQYF. The CDR3 DNA follows: TGTGCCATCAGTGAGGTGCTAGCGGGAGCCCCCTACGAGCAGTACTTC.

This clonotype was counted only a few times. This chain uses TRBV12-3 or TRBV12-4 with TRBJ1-1; D is unresolved. V lost 5 bases and J lost 4, with 8 bases in between. The CDR3 loop spans 12 amino acids. DNA for the CDR3: TGTGCCAGCAGTGACTTTGGCACTGAAGCTTTCTTT. Translated: CASSDFGTEAFF.

V usage is TRBV6-4 and J usage is TRBJ2-3; 12 bases are a match to TRBD2. After removal of 0 bases from V and 2 bases from J, the junction contained 3 bases not matched to a gene. Per germline, CDR1 MRHNA and CDR2 SNTAGT. This CDR3 comprises 17 residues. The CDR3 protein is CASSDSLAGGPTDTQYF. The DNA for the CDR3 is TGTGCCAGCAGTGACTCACTAGCGGGGGGACCCACAGATACGCAGTATTTT.

This clonotype was picked up a small number of times. This chain links TRBV4-1 with TRBJ2-7; D is uncertain. The CDR3 totals 14 residues. With 0 bases removed from V and 2 bases from J, the gap between germline ends came to 8 bases. CDR1 is MGHRA, CDR2 YSYEKL, per germline. This CDR3 reads CASSQEGGTYEQYF. The CDR3 region has the DNA TGCGCCAGCAGCCAAGAAGGCGGAACCTACGAGCAGTACTTC.

This clonotype was observed a few times. The CDR3 here is CSARDWTEETQYF. The CDR3 region has the DNA TGCAGTGCTAGAGATTGGACAGAAGAGACCCAGTACTTC. The rearrangement links TRBV20-1 to TRBJ2-5; a weak D match, TRBD1 (6 bases). Trimming left V 0 bases short and J 3 bases short, with 8 bases between. The germline gives CDR1 DFQATT, CDR2 SNEGSKA (reference sequence). CDR3 size: 13 residues.

In regard to this clonotype: The junction differs from germline at one of its ends, possibly a read error. The rearrangement joins TRBV27 to TRBJ2-3, with 10 bases that match TRBD2. The CDR3 is 18 amino acids. From germline, CDR1 is MNHEY and CDR2 SMNVEV (reference sequence). The CDR3 DNA sequence: TGTGCCAGCAGCTTATCCCTTAGCGGGAGGAGGGACACAGATACGCAGTATTTT. It codes for CASSLSLSGRRDTDTQYF.

V is TRBV14 and J is TRBJ2-7; 8 nucleotides line up with TRBD2. The V segment lost 3 bases and the J segment 9 bases; nucleotides outside the gene matches: 10. This CDR3 contains 14 residues. Germline CDR1 SGHDN, CDR2 FVKESK. Here the CDR3 reads CASSHRGLDFWQYF. DNA of the CDR3: TGTGCCAGCAGCCACCGGGGACTAGATTTCTGGCAGTACTTC.

The sample holds a few counts of this clonotype. The chain couples TRBV12-5 to TRBJ2-2; D is possibly TRBD1 or TRBD2 (5 bases each). Germline CDR1 and CDR2: LGHNT and FRNRAP. V gave up 3 bases and J gave up 0 bases, with 17 bases separating them. This CDR3 region has 18 residues. The CDR3 reads CASGFGGKNPSNTGELFF. CDR3 sequence (DNA): TGTGCTAGTGGTTTTGGGGGAAAGAATCCATCGAACACCGGGGAGCTGTTTTTT.

This chain joins TRBV5-1 and TRBJ2-2, with TRBD1 matching over 7 bases. V lost 5 bases to trimming and J lost 4 bases; unmatched junction nucleotides: 5. CDR1 and CDR2 from the germline V gene are SGHRS and YFSETQ. The CDR3 extends over 14 amino acids. The DNA for the CDR3 is TGCGCCAGCAGTTTCGCAGGGGGCACCGGGGAGCTGTTTTTT. Its translation: CASSFAGGTGELFF.

This chain connects TRBV30 to TRBJ2-6; D not certain. CDR1 and CDR2 (germline): GTSNPN, SVGIG (reference sequence). V was trimmed by 6 bases and J by 2 bases, leaving 5 bases between them. This CDR3 has 12 amino acids. CDR3: CACEPGANVLTF. The CDR3 DNA follows: TGTGCCTGTGAACCTGGGGCCAACGTCCTGACTTTC.

There are a few counts of this clonotype. The chain has TRBV5-5 and TRBJ2-3; D is uncertain. The V gene lost 0 bases and the J gene lost 6 bases, with 17 bases spanning the gap. The CDR3 runs to 16 residues. The V gene's germline CDR1 is SGHKS and CDR2 YYEKEE (reference sequence). CDR3 in amino acids: CASSLAKDLVSDTQYF. The CDR3 DNA reads TGTGCCAGCAGCTTGGCCAAGGATTTGGTGTCCGATACGCAGTATTTT.

This clonotype was seen more than once but under ten times. V is TRBV29-1 and J is TRBJ1-2; D remains ambiguous. Per the germline V gene, CDR1 is SQVTM and CDR2 is ANQGSEA. The CDR3 length is 14 residues. V lost 1 base and J 2 bases, leaving 11 bases between the germline ends. DNA of the CDR3: TGCAGCGTTGAAGCTGACCGGGTGAACTATGGCTACACCTTC. It translates to CSVEADRVNYGYTF.

This clonotype has a handful of counts. The V call is TRBV7-8, the J call TRBJ1-1, with D perhaps TRBD1 (6 bases). CDR1 is SGHVS and CDR2 is FQNEAQ in the germline V gene. With 1 base removed from V and 5 bases from J, the gap between germline ends came to 17 bases. There are 16 residues in the CDR3. The chain's CDR3 is CASSLGRWTAGTEAFF. The CDR3 bases are TGTGCCAGCAGCTTAGGGCGTTGGACAGCGGGGACTGAAGCTTTCTTT. The complete variable domain, with remaining parts taken from reference TRBV7-8 and TRBJ1-1, reads GAGVSQSPRYKVAKRGQDVALRCDPISGHVSLFWYQQALGQGPEFLTYFQNEAQLDKSGLPSDRFFAERPEGSVSTLKIQRTQQEDSAVYLCASSLGRWTAGTEAFFGQGTRLTVV.

This chain joins TRBV10-1 and TRBJ1-1; no clear D gene. The V end was cut by 0 bases, the J end by 1 base, with 15 bases between. CDR3 size: 17 residues. Looked up from germline, CDR1 is WNHNN and CDR2 is SYGVQD (reference sequence). CDR3 DNA: TGCGCCAGCAGTGAGTCTAGGGAATTTACAGCGAACACTGAAGCTTTCTTT. It encodes CASSESREFTANTEAFF.